These T cell receptor beta chains were read from a single sample in a study of cytomegalovirus exposure and HLA in healthy donors. Libraries were prepared by immunoSEQ multiplex PCR; TCRdb keeps only in-frame clonotypes and omits some of them. The sample lists 140,000 or so clones; more than 70% were seen once. What was sequenced was PBMCs. Receptors originate from a woman in her 40s in good health and CMV-seronegative. Each CDR3 is given with its conserved first and last residue. The order of the fields is V gene, D gene, J gene, clone size, CDR3 protein, CDR3 DNA. A D gene is named only where the DNA matches it firmly. Expanded clones are given a class, and other clones once, few, many or no size at all.

TRBV2	-	TRBJ1-6	-	CASSDRRSGSPLHF	TGTGCCAGCAGTGACCGACGGAGTGGGTCGCCCCTCCACTTT
TRBV28	-	TRBJ1-2	-	CASSFREEVYGYTF	TGTGCCAGCAGTTTCAGGGAAGAGGTCTATGGCTACACCTTC
TRBV5-4	-	TRBJ1-1	-	CASSLHGGSGTEAFF	TGTGCCAGCAGCCTTCACGGGGGGTCCGGCACTGAAGCTTTCTTT
TRBV5-1	TRBD1	TRBJ2-5	-	CASSLRDREETQYF	TGCGCCAGCAGCTTGAGGGACAGGGAAGAGACCCAGTACTTC
TRBV29-1	-	TRBJ1-2	once	CSAGITNYGYTF	TGCAGCGCAGGGATTACTAACTATGGCTACACCTTC
TRBV7-9	-	TRBJ1-5	-	CASSLVGDNQPQHF	TGTGCCAGCAGCTTAGTAGGAGATAATCAGCCCCAGCATTTT
TRBV9	TRBD1	TRBJ2-7	-	CASSEDRANSYEQYF	TGTGCCAGCAGCGAAGACAGGGCGAACTCCTACGAGCAGTACTTC
TRBV6-1	TRBD1	TRBJ1-2	-	CASGLDRGIGYTF	TGTGCCAGCGGGCTTGACAGGGGCATTGGCTACACCTTC
TRBV7-9	TRBD1	TRBJ2-7	-	CASSLVDRGYEQYF	TGTGCCAGCAGCTTAGTCGACAGGGGCTACGAGCAGTACTTC
TRBV5-1	TRBD2	TRBJ2-1	-	CASSFTSGGAGNEQFF	TGCGCCAGCAGCTTTACTAGCGGGGGGGCGGGGAATGAGCAGTTCTTC
TRBV27	-	TRBJ1-2	-	CASSLSRDSLGYGYTF	TGTGCCAGCAGTTTATCGCGTGACAGTTTGGGGTATGGCTACACCTTC
TRBV5-1	-	TRBJ1-4	-	CASSLISAGEEKLFF	TGCGCCAGCAGCTTGATATCCGCGGGGGAAGAAAAACTGTTTTTT
TRBV5-1	-	TRBJ1-5	-	CASSPGLSRNQPQHF	TGCGCCAGCAGCCCTGGACTGTCGCGGAATCAGCCCCAGCATTTT
TRBV5-1	-	TRBJ2-1	-	CASSLALGTAEQFF	TGCGCCAGCAGCTTGGCCCTAGGGACTGCGGAGCAGTTCTTC
TRBV19	-	TRBJ2-7	-	CASKESTSYEQYF	TGTGCCAGTAAGGAGTCGACTAGTTACGAGCAGTACTTC
TRBV5-4	-	TRBJ2-5	-	CASSIQGYETQYF	TGTGCCAGCAGCATTCAGGGTTACGAGACCCAGTACTTC
TRBV6-6	-	TRBJ2-1	-	CASSWTPSNEQFF	TGTGCCAGCAGTTGGACTCCTTCCAATGAGCAGTTCTTC
TRBV29-1	-	TRBJ2-2	few	CSVEEASWGSGELFF	TGCAGCGTTGAAGAAGCCAGTTGGGGCTCCGGGGAGCTGTTTTTT
TRBV7-9	-	TRBJ1-4	-	CSSSLQGRAQREKLFF	TGTTCCAGCAGCTTGCAGGGGAGAGCCCAGAGGGAAAAACTGTTTTTT
TRBV6-5	-	TRBJ1-6	few	CASSPIQPYNSPLHF	TGTGCCAGCAGCCCCATACAGCCTTATAATTCACCCCTCCACTTT
TRBV10-2	-	TRBJ2-2	-	CASSLSFARTGELFF	TGCGCCAGCAGTCTGAGTTTTGCGCGGACCGGGGAGCTGTTTTTT
TRBV6-1	-	TRBJ1-3	-	CATYRYGNTIYF	TGTGCCACCTACCGGTACGGAAACACCATATATTTT
TRBV5-4	TRBD1	TRBJ2-7	-	CASSSNRGRREQYF	TGTGCCAGCAGTTCGAACAGGGGGCGAAGGGAGCAGTACTTC
TRBV4-1	TRBD1	TRBJ2-7	few	CASSHARDSSEQYF	TGCGCCAGCAGCCACGCCCGGGACAGCAGCGAGCAGTACTTC
TRBV10-3	-	TRBJ2-2	-	CAISVNTGELFF	TGTGCCATCAGCGTGAACACCGGGGAGCTGTTTTTT
TRBV6-1	TRBD1	TRBJ1-5	-	CASAGQVSNQPQHF	TGTGCCAGCGCGGGACAGGTCAGCAATCAGCCCCAGCATTTT
TRBV5-1	-	TRBJ2-1	-	CASSLPELGVRSTNEQFF	TGCGCCAGCAGCTTGCCCGAACTCGGAGTCAGAAGCACCAATGAGCAGTTCTTC
TRBV6-1	TRBD1	TRBJ2-7	few	CASIRDREYEQYF	TGTGCTAGTATACGGGACAGGGAGTACGAGCAGTACTTC
TRBV13	-	TRBJ1-1	-	CASSPVLAETEAFF	TGTGCCAGCAGCCCAGTCCTAGCGGAAACTGAAGCTTTCTTT
TRBV7-7	-	TRBJ2-5	-	CASSLLPQETQYF	TGTGCCAGCAGCTTACTACCACAAGAGACCCAGTACTTC
TRBV6-5	TRBD1	TRBJ2-3	-	CASSWTGGADTQYF	TGTGCCAGCAGTTGGACAGGGGGAGCAGATACGCAGTATTTT
TRBV28	-	TRBJ1-1	-	CASSLSVPTEAFF	TGTGCCAGCAGTTTATCGGTTCCCACTGAAGCTTTCTTT
TRBV5-6	-	TRBJ2-6	few	CASSLQPSGANVLTF	TGTGCCAGCAGCTTACAACCTTCTGGGGCCAACGTCCTGACTTTC
TRBV6-1	-	TRBJ1-1	-	CASRVGGGNTEAFF	TGTGCCAGCAGAGTCGGGGGAGGGAACACTGAAGCTTTCTTT
TRBV6-4	-	TRBJ2-3	-	CASSEQAATDTQYF	TGTGCCAGCAGTGAACAGGCCGCCACAGATACGCAGTATTTT
TRBV30	-	TRBJ1-5	-	CAWSSLSGGSNQPQHF	TGTGCCTGGAGCTCCCTATCGGGGGGTAGCAATCAGCCCCAGCATTTT
TRBV6-6	TRBD1	TRBJ1-4	-	CASSGLQGAREKLFF	TGTGCCAGCAGTGGCCTACAGGGGGCGCGGGAAAAACTGTTTTTT
TRBV7-9	-	TRBJ2-5	few	CASSLVSGAETQYF	TGTGCCAGCAGCTTAGTCTCAGGGGCAGAGACCCAGTACTTC
TRBV28	-	TRBJ1-2	-	CASSSRTGYTF	TGTGCCAGCAGTTCCAGAACCGGCTACACCTTC
TRBV29-1	-	TRBJ1-5	-	CSVAAGTSNQPQHF	TGCAGCGTTGCGGCAGGCACTAGCAATCAGCCCCAGCATTTT
TRBV18	-	TRBJ1-1	-	CASSQSLDTEAFF	TGTGCCAGCTCACAGAGTTTAGACACTGAAGCTTTCTTT
TRBV5-1	-	TRBJ1-3	-	CASSLDWVGAGNTIYF	TGCGCCAGCAGCTTGGACTGGGTTGGAGCTGGAAACACCATATATTTT
TRBV25-1	TRBD2	TRBJ2-7	-	CASMGGASGSFSYEQYF	TGTGCCAGCATGGGAGGGGCTAGCGGGAGTTTCTCCTACGAGCAGTACTTC
TRBV7-2	-	TRBJ1-2	-	CASSPTGGAYGYTF	TGTGCCAGCAGCCCTACTGGGGGGGCCTATGGCTACACCTTC
TRBV4-1	TRBD1	TRBJ1-3	-	CASSHLNPGQGAWGRTGNTIYF	TGCGCCAGCAGCCACCTGAACCCGGGACAGGGGGCATGGGGGCGAACTGGAAACACCATATATTTT
TRBV15	-	TRBJ2-2	-	CATSRGGATTGELFF	TGTGCCACCAGCAGGGGGGGGGCTACCACCGGGGAGCTGTTTTTT
TRBV7-9	-	TRBJ1-5	few	CASSLGGQGNQPQHF	TGTGCCAGCAGCCTCGGTGGGCAGGGCAATCAGCCCCAGCATTTT
TRBV6-1	-	TRBJ1-2	once	CASSDRLPNYGYTF	TGTGCCAGCAGTGACCGTCTCCCTAACTATGGCTACACCTTC
TRBV27	-	TRBJ1-5	once	CASSDWGGSQPQHF	TGTGCCAGCAGTGATTGGGGGGGGAGTCAGCCCCAGCATTTT
TRBV6-6	TRBD1	TRBJ1-4	-	CASSLQPQGEKLFF	TGTGCCAGCAGCCTACAACCACAGGGGGAAAAACTGTTTTTT
TRBV5-6	TRBD1	TRBJ1-1	-	CASSPLRDRMNTEAFF	TGTGCCAGCAGCCCACTCCGGGACAGGATGAACACTGAAGCTTTCTTT
TRBV5-4	-	TRBJ2-7	-	CASSLVLEQGVEQYF	TGTGCCAGCAGCTTGGTCCTGGAACAGGGAGTCGAGCAGTACTTC
TRBV30	TRBD2	TRBJ2-1	-	CAWSTSGRAFPPNEQFF	TGTGCCTGGAGTACAAGCGGGAGGGCCTTTCCCCCCAATGAGCAGTTCTTC
TRBV5-1	-	TRBJ2-1	once	CASSLGLYNEQFF	TGCGCCAGCAGCTTGGGACTTTACAATGAGCAGTTCTTC
TRBV7-8	-	TRBJ1-6	once	CASSLGGRGRVWSPLHF	TGTGCCAGCAGCTTAGGTGGGCGAGGCAGGGTATGGTCACCCCTCCACTTT
TRBV4-1	TRBD2	TRBJ2-2	-	CASSQGRERSGELFF	TGCGCCAGCAGCCAAGGGCGGGAGAGATCCGGGGAGCTGTTTTTT
TRBV2	-	TRBJ2-1	-	CASSEFQGYNEQFF	TGTGCCAGCAGTGAATTCCAGGGGTACAATGAGCAGTTCTTC